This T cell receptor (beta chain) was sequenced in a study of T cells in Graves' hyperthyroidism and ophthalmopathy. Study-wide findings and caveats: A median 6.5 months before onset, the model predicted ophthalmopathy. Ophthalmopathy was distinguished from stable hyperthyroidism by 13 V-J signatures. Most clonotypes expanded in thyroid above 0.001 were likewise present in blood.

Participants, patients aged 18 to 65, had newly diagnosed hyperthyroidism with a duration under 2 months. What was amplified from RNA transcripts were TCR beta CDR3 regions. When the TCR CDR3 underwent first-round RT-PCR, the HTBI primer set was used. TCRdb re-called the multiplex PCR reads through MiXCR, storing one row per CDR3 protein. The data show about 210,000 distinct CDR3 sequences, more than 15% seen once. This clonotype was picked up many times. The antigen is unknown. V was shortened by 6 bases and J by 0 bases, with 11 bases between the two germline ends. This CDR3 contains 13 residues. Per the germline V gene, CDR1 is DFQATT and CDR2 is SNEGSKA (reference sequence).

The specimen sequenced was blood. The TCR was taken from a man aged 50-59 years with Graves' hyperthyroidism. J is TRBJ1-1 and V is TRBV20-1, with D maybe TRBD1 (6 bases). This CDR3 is CSAPRQVNTEAFF. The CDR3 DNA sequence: TGCAGTGCCCCCCGACAGGTGAACACTGAAGCTTTCTTT.